The following is a TCR beta chain sequence with its context. The second PCR ran about 6 to 11 cycles with a sample-barcoded 5' primer and J-beta primers. A tag from a template-switch adaptor with 12 random nucleotides marked each cDNA molecule. From the 5' RACE reads, TCRdb called clonotypes with MiXCR, one entry per CDR3 protein. The sample lists over 1,300,000 distinct CDR3 sequences, 59% occurring once. CDR1 KGHDR and CDR2 SFDVKD come from the germline V gene. The CDR3 consists of 14 residues. Trimming removed 4 bases from V and 2 bases from J, with 10 bases in between. The data were obtained in a study of blood T cells in healthy people across ages.

V usage is TRBV24-1 and J usage is TRBJ1-2; D gene uncertain. Sequenced material: blood. This receptor was taken from a man younger than 30 in good health. The CDR3 nucleotides are TGTGCCACCAGTGAAAGGCGAAACAACTATGGCTACACCTTC. Its protein is CATSERRNNYGYTF.